This TCR beta chain was observed in a study of early T cells in non-severe SARS-CoV-2 infection. About the study: Chains were unpaired, as sequencing was done on bulk RNA from unsorted whole blood. Findings of the study overall: The VDJdb matching leaned toward anti-spike CD8 responses and overlooked private and CD4 specificities.

Details on this clonotype: Its specificity is unknown.

Molecules of cDNA were individually given unique molecular identifiers that were attached to them. One entry per CDR3 protein results from TCRdb running MiXCR on the 5' RACE reads. Of some 57,000 distinct CDR3 sequences in the sample, over 9.5% were seen once. The CDR3 runs 14 residues. From germline, CDR1 is SGHAT and CDR2 FQDESV (reference sequence). Trimming shortened V by 0 bases and J by 5 bases, and 10 bases separated the two germline ends. The chain employs TRBV11-1 and TRBJ2-5, with TRBD2 as a possible D gene (5 bases). This TCR was sampled from an adult who was a healthcare worker with PCR-confirmed SARS-CoV-2 infection or an uninfected control (not recorded which). Sequenced sample: whole blood. This CDR3 reads CASSLAGEKETQYF. For the CDR3, the DNA is TGTGCCAGCAGCTTAGCGGGAGAAAAGGAGACCCAGTACTTC.